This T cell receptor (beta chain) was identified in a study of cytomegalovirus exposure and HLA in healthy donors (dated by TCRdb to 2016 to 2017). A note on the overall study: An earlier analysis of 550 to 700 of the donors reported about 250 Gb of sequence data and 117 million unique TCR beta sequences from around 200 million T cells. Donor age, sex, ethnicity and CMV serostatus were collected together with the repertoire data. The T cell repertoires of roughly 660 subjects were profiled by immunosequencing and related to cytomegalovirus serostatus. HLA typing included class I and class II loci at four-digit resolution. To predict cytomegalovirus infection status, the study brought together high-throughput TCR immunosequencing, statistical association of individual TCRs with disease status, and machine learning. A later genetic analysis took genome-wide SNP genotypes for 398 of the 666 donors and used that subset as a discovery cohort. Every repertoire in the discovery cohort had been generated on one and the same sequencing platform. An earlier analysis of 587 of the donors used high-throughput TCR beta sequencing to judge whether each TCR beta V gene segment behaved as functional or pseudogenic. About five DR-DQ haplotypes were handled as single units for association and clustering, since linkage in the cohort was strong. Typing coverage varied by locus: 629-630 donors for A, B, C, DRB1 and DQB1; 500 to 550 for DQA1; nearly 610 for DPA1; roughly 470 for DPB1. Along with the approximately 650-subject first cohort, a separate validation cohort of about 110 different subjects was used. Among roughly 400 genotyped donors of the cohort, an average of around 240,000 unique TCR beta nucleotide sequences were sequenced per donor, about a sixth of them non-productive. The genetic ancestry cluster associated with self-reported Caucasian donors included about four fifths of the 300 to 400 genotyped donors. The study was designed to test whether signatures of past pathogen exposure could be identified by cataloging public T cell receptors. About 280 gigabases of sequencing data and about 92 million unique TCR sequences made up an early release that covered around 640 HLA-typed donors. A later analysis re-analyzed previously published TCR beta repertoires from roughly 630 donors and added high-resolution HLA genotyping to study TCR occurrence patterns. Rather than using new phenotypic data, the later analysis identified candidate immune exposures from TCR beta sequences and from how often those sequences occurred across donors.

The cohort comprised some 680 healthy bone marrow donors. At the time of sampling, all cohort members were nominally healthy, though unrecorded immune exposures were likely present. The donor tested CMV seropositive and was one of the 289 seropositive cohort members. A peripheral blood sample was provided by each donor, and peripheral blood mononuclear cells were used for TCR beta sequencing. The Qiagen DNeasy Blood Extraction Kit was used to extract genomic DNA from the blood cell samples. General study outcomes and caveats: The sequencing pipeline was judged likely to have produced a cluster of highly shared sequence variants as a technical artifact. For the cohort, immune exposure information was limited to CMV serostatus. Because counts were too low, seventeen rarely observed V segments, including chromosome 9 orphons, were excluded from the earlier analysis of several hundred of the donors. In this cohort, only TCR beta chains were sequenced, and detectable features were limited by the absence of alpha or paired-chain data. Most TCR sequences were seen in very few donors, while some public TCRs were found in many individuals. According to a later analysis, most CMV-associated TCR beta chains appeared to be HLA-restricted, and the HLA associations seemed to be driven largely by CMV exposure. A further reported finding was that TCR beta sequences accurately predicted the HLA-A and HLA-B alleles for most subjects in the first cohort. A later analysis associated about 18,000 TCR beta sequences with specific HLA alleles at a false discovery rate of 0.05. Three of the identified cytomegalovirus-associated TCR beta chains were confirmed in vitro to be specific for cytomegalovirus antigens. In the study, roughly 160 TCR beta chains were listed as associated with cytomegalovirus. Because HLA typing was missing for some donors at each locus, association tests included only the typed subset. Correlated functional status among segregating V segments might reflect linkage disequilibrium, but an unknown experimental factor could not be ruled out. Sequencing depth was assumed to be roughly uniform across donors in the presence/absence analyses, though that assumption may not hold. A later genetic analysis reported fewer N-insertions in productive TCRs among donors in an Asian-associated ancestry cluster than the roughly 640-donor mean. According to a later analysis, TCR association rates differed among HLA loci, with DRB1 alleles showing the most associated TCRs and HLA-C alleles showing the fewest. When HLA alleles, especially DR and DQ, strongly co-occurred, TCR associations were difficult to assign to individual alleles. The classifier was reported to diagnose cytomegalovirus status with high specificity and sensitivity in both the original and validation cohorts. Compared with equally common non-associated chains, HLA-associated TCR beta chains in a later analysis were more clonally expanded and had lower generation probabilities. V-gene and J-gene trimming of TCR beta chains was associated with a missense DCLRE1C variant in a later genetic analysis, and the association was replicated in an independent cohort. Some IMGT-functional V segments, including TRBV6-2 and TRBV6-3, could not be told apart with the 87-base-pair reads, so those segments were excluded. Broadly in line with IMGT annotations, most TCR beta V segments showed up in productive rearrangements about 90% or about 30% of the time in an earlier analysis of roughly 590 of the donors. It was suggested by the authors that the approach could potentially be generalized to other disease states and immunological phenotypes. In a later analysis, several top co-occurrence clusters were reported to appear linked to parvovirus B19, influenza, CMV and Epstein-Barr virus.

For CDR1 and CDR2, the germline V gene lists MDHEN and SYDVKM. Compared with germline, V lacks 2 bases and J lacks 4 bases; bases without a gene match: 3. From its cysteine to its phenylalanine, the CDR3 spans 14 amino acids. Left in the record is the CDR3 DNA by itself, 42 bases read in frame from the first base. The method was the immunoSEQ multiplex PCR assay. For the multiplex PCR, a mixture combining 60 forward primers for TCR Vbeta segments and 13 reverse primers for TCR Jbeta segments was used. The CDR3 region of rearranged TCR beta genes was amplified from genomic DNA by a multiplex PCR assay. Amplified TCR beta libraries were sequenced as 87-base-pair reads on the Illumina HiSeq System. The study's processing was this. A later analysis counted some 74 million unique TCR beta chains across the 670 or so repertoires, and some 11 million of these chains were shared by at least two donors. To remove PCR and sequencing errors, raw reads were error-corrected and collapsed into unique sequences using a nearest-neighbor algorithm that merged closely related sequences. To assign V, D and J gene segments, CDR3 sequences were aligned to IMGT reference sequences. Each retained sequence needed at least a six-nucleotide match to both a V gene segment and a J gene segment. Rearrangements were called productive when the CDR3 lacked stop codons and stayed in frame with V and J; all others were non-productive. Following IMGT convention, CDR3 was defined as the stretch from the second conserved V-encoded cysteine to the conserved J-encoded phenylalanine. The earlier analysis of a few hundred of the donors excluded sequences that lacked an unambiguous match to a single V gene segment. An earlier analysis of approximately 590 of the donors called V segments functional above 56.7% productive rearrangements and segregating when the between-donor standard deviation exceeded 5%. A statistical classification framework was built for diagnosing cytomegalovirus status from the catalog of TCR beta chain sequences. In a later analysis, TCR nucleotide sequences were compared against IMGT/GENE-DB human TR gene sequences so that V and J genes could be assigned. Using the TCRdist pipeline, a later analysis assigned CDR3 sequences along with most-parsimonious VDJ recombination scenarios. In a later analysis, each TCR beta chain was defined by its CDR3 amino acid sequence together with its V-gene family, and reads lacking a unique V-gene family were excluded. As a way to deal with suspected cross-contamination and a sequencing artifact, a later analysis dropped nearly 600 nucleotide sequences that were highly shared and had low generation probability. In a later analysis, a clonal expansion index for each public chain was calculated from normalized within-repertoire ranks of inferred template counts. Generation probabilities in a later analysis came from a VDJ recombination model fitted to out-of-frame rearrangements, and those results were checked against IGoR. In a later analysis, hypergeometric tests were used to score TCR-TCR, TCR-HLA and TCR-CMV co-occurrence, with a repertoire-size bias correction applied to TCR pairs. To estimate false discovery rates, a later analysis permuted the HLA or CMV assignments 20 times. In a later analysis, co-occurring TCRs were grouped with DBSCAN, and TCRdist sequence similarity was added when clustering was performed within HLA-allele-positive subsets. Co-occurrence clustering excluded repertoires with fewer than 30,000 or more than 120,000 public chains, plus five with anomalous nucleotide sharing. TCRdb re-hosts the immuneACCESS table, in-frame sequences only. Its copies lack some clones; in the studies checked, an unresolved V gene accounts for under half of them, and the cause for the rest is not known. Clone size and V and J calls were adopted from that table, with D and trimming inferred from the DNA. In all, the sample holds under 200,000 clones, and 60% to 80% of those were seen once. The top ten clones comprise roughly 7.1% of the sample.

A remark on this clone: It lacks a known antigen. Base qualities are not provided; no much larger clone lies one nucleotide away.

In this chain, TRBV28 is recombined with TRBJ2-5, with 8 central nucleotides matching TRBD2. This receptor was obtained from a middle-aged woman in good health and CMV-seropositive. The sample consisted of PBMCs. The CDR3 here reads CASSLLAGSETQYF. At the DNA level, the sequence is TGTGCCAGCAGTTTACTAGCGGGCTCAGAGACCCAGTACTTC.